Below are 27 T cell receptor beta chains sequenced from a single sample in a study of blood T cell repertoires in COVID-19. Here immunoSEQ multiplex PCR was the method, and the copy in TCRdb shows in-frame clones only, minus some. Of under 150,000 clones in the sample, about four fifths were seen once. The sample comprised peripheral blood. The receptors originated from an elderly man with acute or convalescent COVID-19.

The chain recombines TRBV18 with TRBJ2-3; D may be TRBD2 (5 bases). This CDR3 is built from 14 residues. Trimming removed 4 bases at V and 2 bases at J, with 10 bases between. The germline V gene has CDR1 KGHSH and CDR2 LQKENI. CDR3 nucleotide sequence: TGTGCCAGCTCACTCCTAGCCGACACAGATACGCAGTATTTT. Protein product: CASSLLADTDTQYF.

The rearrangement uses TRBV11-2 and TRBJ2-2, with 8 bases matching TRBD1. Germline V lookup: CDR1 SGHAT, CDR2 FQNNGV. The junction had 7 bases not matched to a gene; V was cut back by 0 bases and J by 4 bases. This CDR3 spans 17 amino acids. CDR3 DNA sequence: TGTGCCAGCAGCTTAGAGGGGCAGGGGGCCGGCACCGGGGAGCTGTTTTTT. The encoded protein is CASSLEGQGAGTGELFF.

This clone was picked up one time. J is TRBJ1-5 and V is TRBV19, with 8 bases lining up with TRBD1. The length of the CDR3 is 14 residues. Germline lookup yields CDR1 LNHDA and CDR2 SQIVND (reference sequence). The trim removed 1 base at V and 7 bases at J, leaving 3 bases unmatched. CDR3 residues: CASSIGTGRQPQHF. CDR3 bases: TGTGCCAGTAGTATAGGGACAGGGAGACAGCCCCAGCATTTT.

This clone was seen just once. The rearrangement links TRBV7-9 to TRBJ1-4, with D uncertain. The CDR3 loop spans 14 amino acids. Trimming removed 3 bases from V and 2 bases from J, with 7 bases in between. Looked up from germline, CDR1 is SEHNR and CDR2 is FQNEAQ (reference sequence). The CDR3 nucleotides are TGTGCCAGCAGCTTTTCCCAGACTAATGAAAAACTGTTTTTT. Translation: CASSFSQTNEKLFF.

The V gene is TRBV2, the J gene TRBJ1-4, with TRBD1 identical over 7 bases. The CDR3 totals 15 residues. V was clipped by 6 bases and J by 6 bases; unmatched bases: 10. Germline assignment: CDR1 SNHLY and CDR2 FYNNEI. CDR3 in DNA: TGTGCCAGCAGGGCAGACAGGGCCGCAGATGAAAAACTGTTTTTT. The encoded protein is CASRADRAADEKLFF. The entire variable domain, with the rest obtained from reference TRBV2 and TRBJ1-4, is as follows: EPEVTQTPSHQVTQMGQEVILRCVPISNHLYFYWYRQILGQKVEFLVSFYNNEISEKSEIFDDQFSVERPDGSNFTLKIRSTKLEDSAMYFCASRADRAADEKLFFGSGTQLSVL.

This clone was detected a few times. Other DNA sequences in the sample encode the same CDR3. The V gene is TRBV5-4, the J gene TRBJ2-7; 10 bases agree with TRBD1. V was pared by 0 bases and J by 1 base, with 1 base of the junction left unmatched. This CDR3 spans 15 amino acids. Germline CDR1 SGHNT, CDR2 YYREEE (reference sequence). The CDR3 loop reads CASSLGTGGSYEQYF. The CDR3 DNA is TGTGCCAGCAGCTTGGGGACAGGGGGTTCCTACGAGCAGTACTTC.

This clone has just a few counts. The rearrangement links TRBV13 to TRBJ2-7; D not resolved. The CDR3 has 11 residues. CDR1 PRHDT and CDR2 FYEKMQ come from the germline V gene (reference sequence). The V end lost 4 bases, the J end lost 6 bases, and 7 bases lay between the germline ends. The DNA for the CDR3 is TGTGCCAGCAGCTCGGAGCTCGAGCAGTACTTC. This gives the protein CASSSELEQYF. The entire variable domain, with the rest obtained from reference TRBV13 and TRBJ2-7, is as follows: AAGVIQSPRHLIKEKRETATLKCYPIPRHDTVYWYQQGPGQDPQFLISFYEKMQSDKGSIPDRFSAQQFSDYHSELNMSSLELGDSALYFCASSSELEQYFGPGTRLTVT.

The chain couples TRBV18 to TRBJ2-3, with 8 bases identical to TRBD1. This CDR3 region has 15 residues. Per the germline V gene, CDR1 is KGHSH and CDR2 is LQKENI. V was pared by 3 bases and J by 1 base, with 3 bases of the junction left unmatched. DNA of the CDR3: TGTGCCAGCTCACCTGAGACAGGGGGCACAGATACGCAGTATTTT. Its translation: CASSPETGGTDTQYF.

The chain recombines TRBV28 with TRBJ2-3; possible D gene TRBD2, 7 bases. The CDR3 loop spans 15 amino acids. Germline V gene data show CDR1 as MDHEN and CDR2 as SYDVKM. V lost 2 bases and J 1 base, leaving 10 bases between the germline ends. This CDR3 reads CASSLGGAGTDTQYF. DNA of the CDR3: TGTGCCAGCAGTTTAGGGGGGGCCGGCACAGATACGCAGTATTTT.

The V gene is TRBV19, the J gene TRBJ1-6; weak D call: TRBD1 (6 bases). Trimming removed 4 bases from V and 10 bases from J, with 20 bases in between. Per the germline V gene, CDR1 is LNHDA and CDR2 is SQIVND (reference sequence). This CDR3 has 16 residues. CDR3 DNA sequence: TGTGCCAGTAGTACCCCCAGAGGGGGAGGGAACTCACCCCTCCACTTT. This encodes CASSTPRGGGNSPLHF.

V and J are TRBV7-2 and TRBJ2-2; the match to TRBD2 covers 9 bases. There are 16 residues in the CDR3. CDR1 is SGHTA and CDR2 is FQGNSA in the germline V gene. Losses at the gene ends were 5 bases for V and 4 bases for J; bases not matched to a gene: 8. CDR3 protein: CASSLAGGPATGELFF. The CDR3 nucleotides read TGTGCCAGCAGCCTCGCGGGGGGGCCTGCCACCGGGGAGCTGTTTTTT.

The chain combines TRBV4-1 with TRBJ2-3, with TRBD2 identical over 7 bases. V dropped 11 bases and J dropped 1; count of bases not matched to a gene: 9. The germline CDR1 and CDR2 sequences are MGHRA and YSYEKL. The CDR3 covers 14 residues. The CDR3 DNA reads TGCGCCTCGACGTCTAGCGGTGGCACAGATACGCAGTATTTT. Translating it yields CASTSSGGTDTQYF.

J is TRBJ2-7 and V is TRBV6-5; 7 bases map to TRBD1. J gave up 5 bases and V 5 bases, and 9 bases lay outside the gene matches. This CDR3 comprises 14 residues. Per the germline V gene, CDR1 is MNHEY and CDR2 is SVGAGI. CDR3: CASSPRRGGHEQYF. The CDR3 nucleotides read TGTGCCAGCAGTCCACGAAGAGGGGGCCACGAGCAGTACTTC.

This clone was observed a single time. V and J are TRBV25-1 and TRBJ2-5, with TRBD1 matching over 8 bases. CDR1 and CDR2 from the germline V gene are MGHDK and SYGVNS. Trimming at V came to 6 bases and at J to 5 bases, leaving 5 bases not matched to a gene. The CDR3 length is 13 residues. The CDR3 coding sequence is TGTGCCAGCAGGGGACAGGTTGCGGAGACCCAGTACTTC. Translating it yields CASRGQVAETQYF.

This clone was seen more than once but under ten times. The chain links TRBV5-1 to TRBJ2-3; 9 bases map to TRBD1. The CDR3 spans 14 residues. V gave up 7 bases and J gave up 4 bases; unmatched junction bases: 7. In germline, CDR1 is SGHRS, CDR2 YFSETQ. CDR3 sequence (DNA): TGCGCCAGCGGGACAGGGATATTCCCAGATACGCAGTATTTT. Translated, it gives CASGTGIFPDTQYF.

This clone has just one count. J is TRBJ2-5 and V is TRBV5-6; TRBD1 is a possible D gene (5 bases). Trimming left V 4 bases short and J 5 bases short, with 15 bases between. Germline loops: CDR1 SGHDT, CDR2 YYEEEE. The CDR3 consists of 14 residues. CDR3 region: CASSPYGRAETQYF. In nucleotides, the CDR3 is TGTGCCAGCAGCCCATATGGCAGGGCCGAGACCCAGTACTTC.

As for this clone: The junction and the germline gene differ at one end; a read error may be behind it. The chain employs TRBV5-1 and TRBJ2-3, with 8 bases lining up with TRBD2. Germline loops: CDR1 SGHRS, CDR2 YFSETQ. The CDR3 is 14 amino acids. In nucleotides, the CDR3 is TGCGCCCGCAGCTCGGGGGGGGGCTCAGATACGCAGTATTTT. It is translated as CARSSGGGSDTQYF.

The chain uses TRBV9 and TRBJ1-5, with a possible D match to TRBD1 (5 bases). CDR3 length: 15 amino acids. Germline CDR1 SGDLS, CDR2 YYNGEE. The V gene lost 3 bases and the J gene lost 4 bases, with 14 bases spanning the gap. In DNA, the CDR3 is TGTGCCAGCAGCGCTCAGGGAAACCTTAATCAGCCCCAGCATTTT. It is translated as CASSAQGNLNQPQHF. The variable domain in full, completed from reference TRBV9 and TRBJ1-5, reads DSGVTQTPKHLITATGQRVTLRCSPRSGDLSVYWYQQSLDQGLQFLIQYYNGEERAKGNILERFSAQQFPDLHSELNLSSLELGDSALYFCASSAQGNLNQPQHFGDGTRLSIL.

The chain employs TRBV7-9 and TRBJ2-3; 8 nucleotides match TRBD1. Losses at the gene ends were 4 bases for V and 0 bases for J; bases not matched to a gene: 12. There are 18 residues in the CDR3. Germline CDR1 SEHNR, CDR2 FQNEAQ (reference sequence). The CDR3 DNA reads TGTGCCAGCAGCTCCACCGTCTCGCGGGACAGGAGCACAGATACGCAGTATTTT. It specifies CASSSTVSRDRSTDTQYF.

V gene TRBV11-2 combines with J gene TRBJ1-6; unclear D gene. The CDR3 has 13 residues. Trimming took off 0 bases at V and 9 bases at J, with 6 bases between the two ends. Germline-derived CDR1 and CDR2 are SGHAT and FQNNGV. CDR3 sequence reads: CASSLDRGSPLHF. The CDR3 region has the DNA TGTGCCAGCAGCTTAGATCGGGGTTCACCCCTCCACTTT.

The chain recombines TRBV11-2 with TRBJ2-5; D is perhaps TRBD2 (5 bases). Germline CDR1 reads SGHAT; CDR2 reads FQNNGV. V lost 3 bases to trimming and J lost 2 bases, with 10 bases between them. CDR3 length: 14 amino acids. CDR3 in amino acids: CASSFNPGQETQYF. As DNA, the CDR3 is TGTGCCAGCAGCTTTAATCCGGGACAAGAGACCCAGTACTTC.

The chain carries TRBV30 and TRBJ1-1, with 12 bases matching TRBD1. J gave up 1 base and V 2 bases, and 17 bases lay outside the gene matches. This CDR3 has 20 amino acids. CDR1 and CDR2 (germline): GTSNPN, SVGIG (reference sequence). The CDR3 loop is CAWSRSIRGTGGARNTEAFF. CDR3 sequence (DNA): TGTGCCTGGAGTCGGTCAATTCGCGGGACAGGGGGCGCTAGGAACACTGAAGCTTTCTTT.

V usage is TRBV7-2 and J usage is TRBJ2-3; 12 positions agree with TRBD2. CDR3 length: 18 residues. Germline-derived CDR1 and CDR2 are SGHTA and FQGNSA. Unmatched junction bases numbered 8, after V lost 1 base and J lost 3 bases. The CDR3 reads CASSLDASGGAGTDTQYF. The DNA of the CDR3 is TGTGCCAGCAGCTTAGATGCTAGCGGGGGGGCCGGAACAGATACGCAGTATTTT.

This rearrangement joins TRBV4-3 to TRBJ2-7, with a tentative D call TRBD2 (5 bases). Germline lookup yields CDR1 LGHNA and CDR2 YSLEER. The CDR3 extends over 13 amino acids. Trimming took off 5 bases at V and 4 bases at J, with 12 bases between the two ends. The CDR3 coding sequence is TGCGCCAGCAGCAATCAACCGGGGTACGAGCAGTACTTC. Translated, it gives CASSNQPGYEQYF.

The chain couples TRBV4-3 to TRBJ1-4; D perhaps matches TRBD1 (6 bases). The length of the CDR3 is 15 residues. Between the trimmed V and J ends, which lost 0 bases and 5 bases, there was a span of 10 bases. Germline assignment: CDR1 LGHNA and CDR2 YSLEER. The DNA for the CDR3 is TGCGCCAGCAGCCAAGATAACAGGGCCAATGAAAAACTGTTTTTT. Translation gives CASSQDNRANEKLFF.

The rearrangement links TRBV5-4 to TRBJ1-3; D uncertain. The ends were cut back, 4 bases at V and 1 base at J, with 15 bases in the middle. CDR1 and CDR2 from the germline V gene are SGHNT and YYREEE (reference sequence). The length of the CDR3 is 16 residues. The CDR3 DNA reads TGTGCCAGCAGCCAGGAGAGCGGCATATCTGGAAACACCATATATTTT. It codes for CASSQESGISGNTIYF.

The genes are TRBV18 and TRBJ1-2; 8 nucleotides align to TRBD1. Germline V lookup: CDR1 KGHSH, CDR2 LQKENI. With V trimmed by 3 bases and J by 8 bases, 5 bases remained unmatched. The CDR3 extends over 13 amino acids. CDR3 sequence: CASSPQGAEGYTF. In nucleotides, the CDR3 is TGTGCCAGCTCACCTCAGGGGGCGGAAGGCTACACCTTC.